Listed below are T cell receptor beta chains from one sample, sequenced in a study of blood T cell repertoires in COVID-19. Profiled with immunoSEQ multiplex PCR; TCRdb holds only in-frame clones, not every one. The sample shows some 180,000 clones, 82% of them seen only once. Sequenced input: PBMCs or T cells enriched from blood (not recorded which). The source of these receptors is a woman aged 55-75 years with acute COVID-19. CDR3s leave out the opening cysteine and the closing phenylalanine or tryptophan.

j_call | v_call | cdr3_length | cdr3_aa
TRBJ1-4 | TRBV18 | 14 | ASSPPQGTLNEKLF
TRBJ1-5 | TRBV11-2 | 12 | ASSFSGANQPQH
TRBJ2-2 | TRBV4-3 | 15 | ASSQGGDRWAAGELF
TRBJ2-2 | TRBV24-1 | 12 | ATSDFPQAGELF
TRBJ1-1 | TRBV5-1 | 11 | ASSLDRGLLAF
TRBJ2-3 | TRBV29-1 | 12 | SVRRGRDSDTQY
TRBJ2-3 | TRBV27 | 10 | ASSGAGLTQY
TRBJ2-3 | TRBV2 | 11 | AREREQGDTQY
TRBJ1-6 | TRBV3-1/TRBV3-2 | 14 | ASSLFGQGRGSPLH
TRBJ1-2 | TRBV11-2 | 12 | ASSPSTGGYGYT
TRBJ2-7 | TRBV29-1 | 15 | SVEGTGEVGSFDEQY
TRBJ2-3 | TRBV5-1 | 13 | ASSWGTGDTDTQY
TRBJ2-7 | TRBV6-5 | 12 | ASSYNNGLGEQY
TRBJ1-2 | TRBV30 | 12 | AWSVLTGNYGYT
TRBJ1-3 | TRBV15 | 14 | ATSRDKHNSGNTIY
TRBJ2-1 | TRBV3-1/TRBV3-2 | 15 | ASSQGPGLAGRDEQF
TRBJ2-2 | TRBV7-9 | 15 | ASSSGGGTQNTGELF
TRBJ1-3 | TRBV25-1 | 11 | ASSELVGNTIY
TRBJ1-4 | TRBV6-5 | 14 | ASSYSTWQTNEKLF
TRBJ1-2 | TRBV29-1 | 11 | SVATGVNYGYT
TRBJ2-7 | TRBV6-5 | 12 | ASNPGAPPYEQY
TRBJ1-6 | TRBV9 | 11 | ASSEQGNVPLH
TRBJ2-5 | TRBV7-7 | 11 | ASSLGRQETQY
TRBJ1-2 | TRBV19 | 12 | ASITGGGTYGYT
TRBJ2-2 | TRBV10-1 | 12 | ASRDEGNTGELF
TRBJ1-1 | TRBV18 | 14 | ASSSSTGTVTTEAF
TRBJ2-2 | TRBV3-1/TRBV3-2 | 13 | ASAATSGLAGELF
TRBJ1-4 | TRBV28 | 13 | ASSPGGQSNEKLF
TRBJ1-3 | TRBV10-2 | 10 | ASTITGNTIY
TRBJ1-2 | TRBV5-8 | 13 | ASSLQGVSNYGYT
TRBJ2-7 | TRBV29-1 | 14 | SVETWTSGHSYEQY
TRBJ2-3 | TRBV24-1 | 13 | ATRRGGGPTDTQY
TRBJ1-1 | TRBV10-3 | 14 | AISESRQGGRNEAF
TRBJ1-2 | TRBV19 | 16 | ASSIDRFIRVANYGYT
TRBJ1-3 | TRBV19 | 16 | ASMPDPRRQKPGNTIY
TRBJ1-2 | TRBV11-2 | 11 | ASSLGGNYGYT